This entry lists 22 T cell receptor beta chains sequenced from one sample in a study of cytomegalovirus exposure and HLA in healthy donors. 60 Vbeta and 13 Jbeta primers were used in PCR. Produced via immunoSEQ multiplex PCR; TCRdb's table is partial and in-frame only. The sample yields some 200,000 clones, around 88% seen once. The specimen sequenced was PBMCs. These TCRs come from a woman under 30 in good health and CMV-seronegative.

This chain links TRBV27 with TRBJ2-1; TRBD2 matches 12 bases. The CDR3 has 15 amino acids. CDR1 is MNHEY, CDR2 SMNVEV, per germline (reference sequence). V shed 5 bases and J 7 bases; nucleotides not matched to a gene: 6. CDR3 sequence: CASSVTSGRLNEQFF. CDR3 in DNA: TGTGCCAGCAGTGTGACTAGCGGGAGATTGAATGAGCAGTTCTTC.

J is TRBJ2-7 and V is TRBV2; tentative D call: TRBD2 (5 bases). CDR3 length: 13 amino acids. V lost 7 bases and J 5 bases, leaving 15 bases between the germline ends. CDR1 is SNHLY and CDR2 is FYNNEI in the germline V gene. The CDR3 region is CASKLLVIHEQYF. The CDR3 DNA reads TGTGCCAGCAAATTACTAGTTATCCACGAGCAGTACTTC.

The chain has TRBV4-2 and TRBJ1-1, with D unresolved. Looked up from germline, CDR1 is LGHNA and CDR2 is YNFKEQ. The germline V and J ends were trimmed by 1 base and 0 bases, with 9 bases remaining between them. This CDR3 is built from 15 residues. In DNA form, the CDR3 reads TGTGCCAGCAGCCAAGGCCCACAGATGAACACTGAAGCTTTCTTT. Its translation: CASSQGPQMNTEAFF.

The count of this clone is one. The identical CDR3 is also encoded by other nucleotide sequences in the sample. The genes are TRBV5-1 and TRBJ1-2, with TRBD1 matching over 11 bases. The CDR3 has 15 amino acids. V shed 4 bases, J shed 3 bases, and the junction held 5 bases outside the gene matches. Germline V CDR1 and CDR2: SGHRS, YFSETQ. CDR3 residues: CASSPGQGAYYGYTF. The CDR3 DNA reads TGCGCCAGCAGCCCCGGACAGGGGGCTTACTATGGCTACACCTTC.

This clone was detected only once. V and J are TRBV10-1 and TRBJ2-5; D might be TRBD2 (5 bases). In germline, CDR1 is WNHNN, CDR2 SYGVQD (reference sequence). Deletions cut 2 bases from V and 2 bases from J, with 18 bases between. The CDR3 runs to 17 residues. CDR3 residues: CASSELKISGNQETQYF. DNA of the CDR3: TGCGCCAGCAGTGAGCTTAAAATTTCCGGGAATCAAGAGACCCAGTACTTC.

CDR3 nucleotides: TGTGCCAGTAGCGTCAGGGGGTTATCCTACGAGCAGTACTTC. It encodes CASSVRGLSYEQYF. The chain carries TRBV19 and TRBJ2-7; the match to TRBD1 covers 7 bases. J was trimmed by 1 base and V by 6 bases; bases with no gene match: 6. Germline CDR1 reads LNHDA; CDR2 reads SQIVND (reference sequence). The length of the CDR3 is 14 residues.

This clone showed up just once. The CDR3 nucleotides read TGTGCCAGCAGTTATACCGGGACAGGGGTGTTCTACGAGCAGTACTTC. It specifies CASSYTGTGVFYEQYF. The chain couples TRBV6-5 to TRBJ2-5; 10 positions match TRBD1. The J call may be faulty, since TRBJ2-7 better matches the DNA end. The CDR3 consists of 16 residues. Germline V gene data show CDR1 as MNHEY and CDR2 as SVGAGI.

CDR3 in DNA: TGCGCCAGCAGTGAGGGTGGCGGGGGGTCCTACAATGAGCAGTTCTTC. Its protein product is CASSEGGGGSYNEQFF. This rearrangement joins TRBV10-2 to TRBJ2-1, with 8 bases matching TRBD2. The CDR3 covers 16 residues. The V gene's germline CDR1 is WSHSY and CDR2 SAAADI. With 2 bases clipped from V and 1 base from J, the junction kept 4 bases outside the gene matches.

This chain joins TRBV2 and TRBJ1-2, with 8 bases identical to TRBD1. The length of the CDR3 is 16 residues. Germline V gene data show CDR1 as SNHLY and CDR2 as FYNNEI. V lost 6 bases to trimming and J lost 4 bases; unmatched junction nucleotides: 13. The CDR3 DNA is TGTGCCAGCAGAGAATTTCATGGACAGGGCGTCTATGGCTACACCTTC. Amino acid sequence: CASREFHGQGVYGYTF. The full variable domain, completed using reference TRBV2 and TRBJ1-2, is EPEVTQTPSHQVTQMGQEVILRCVPISNHLYFYWYRQILGQKVEFLVSFYNNEISEKSEIFDDQFSVERPDGSNFTLKIRSTKLEDSAMYFCASREFHGQGVYGYTFGSGTRLTVV.

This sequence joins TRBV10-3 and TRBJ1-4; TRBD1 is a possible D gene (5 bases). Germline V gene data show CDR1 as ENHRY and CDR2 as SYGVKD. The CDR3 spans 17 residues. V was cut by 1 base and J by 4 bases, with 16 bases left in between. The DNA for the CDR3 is TGTGCCATCAGTGAGTTACCCTCGACAGATGTTAATGAAAAACTGTTTTTT. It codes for CAISELPSTDVNEKLFF.

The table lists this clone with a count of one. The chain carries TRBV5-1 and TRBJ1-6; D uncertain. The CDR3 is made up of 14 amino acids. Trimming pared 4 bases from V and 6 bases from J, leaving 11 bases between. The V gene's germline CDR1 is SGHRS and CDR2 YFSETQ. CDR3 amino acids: CASSPTVSNSPLHF. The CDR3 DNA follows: TGCGCCAGCAGCCCTACAGTCTCTAATTCACCCCTCCACTTT.

The CDR3 DNA reads as TGTGCCAGCATCTACATTCCGGGACACCCCTACGAGCAGTACTTC. Translation gives CASIYIPGHPYEQYF. This rearrangement joins TRBV6-6 to TRBJ2-7, with a weak D call TRBD1 (6 bases). Germline V CDR1 and CDR2: MNHNY, SVGAGI (reference sequence). Between the trimmed V and J ends, which lost 7 bases and 2 bases, there was a span of 18 bases. The length of the CDR3 is 15 residues.

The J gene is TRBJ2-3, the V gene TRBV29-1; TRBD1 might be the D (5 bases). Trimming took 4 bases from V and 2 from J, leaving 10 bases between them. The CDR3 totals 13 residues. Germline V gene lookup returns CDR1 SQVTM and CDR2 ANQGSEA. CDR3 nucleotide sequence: TGCAGCGTTGGCAGGGAACTCACAGATACGCAGTATTTT. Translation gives CSVGRELTDTQYF.

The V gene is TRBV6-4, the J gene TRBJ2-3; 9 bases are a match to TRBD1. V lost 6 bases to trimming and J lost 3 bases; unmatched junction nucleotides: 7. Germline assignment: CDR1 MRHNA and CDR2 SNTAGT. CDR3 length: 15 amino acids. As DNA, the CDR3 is TGTGCCAGCAGACCCGGGACAGGGCGAACAGATACGCAGTATTTT. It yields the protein CASRPGTGRTDTQYF.

CDR3 sequence reads: CASSLFGTGDTEAFF. The CDR3 DNA reads TGTGCCAGCAGCTTATTCGGGACAGGAGACACTGAAGCTTTCTTT. This chain connects TRBV11-2 to TRBJ1-1; 8 nucleotides match TRBD1. V shed 2 bases, J shed 3 bases, and the junction held 5 bases outside the gene matches. CDR1 is SGHAT, CDR2 FQNNGV, per germline. This CDR3 has 15 amino acids.

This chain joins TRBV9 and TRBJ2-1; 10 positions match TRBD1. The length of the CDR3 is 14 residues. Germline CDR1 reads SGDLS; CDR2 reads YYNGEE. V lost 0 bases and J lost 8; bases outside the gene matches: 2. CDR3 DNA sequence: TGTGCCAGCAGCGTAGCGGACAGGGGGTATGAGCAGTTCTTC. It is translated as CASSVADRGYEQFF.

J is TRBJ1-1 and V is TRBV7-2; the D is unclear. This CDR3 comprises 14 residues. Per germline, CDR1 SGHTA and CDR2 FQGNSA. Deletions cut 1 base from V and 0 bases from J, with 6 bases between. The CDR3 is CASSLGAVNTEAFF. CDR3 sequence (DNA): TGTGCCAGCAGCTTAGGTGCGGTGAACACTGAAGCTTTCTTT.

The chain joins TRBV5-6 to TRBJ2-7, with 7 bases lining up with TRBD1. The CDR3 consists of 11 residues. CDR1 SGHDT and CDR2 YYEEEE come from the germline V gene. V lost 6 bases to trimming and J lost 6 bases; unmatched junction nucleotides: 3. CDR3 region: CASTDRAEQYF. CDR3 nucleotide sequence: TGTGCCAGCACCGACAGGGCCGAGCAGTACTTC.

CDR3 loop: CASSFGTGGDQETQYF. The DNA for the CDR3 is TGTGCCAGCAGTTTTGGGACAGGGGGAGACCAAGAGACCCAGTACTTC. The rearrangement joins TRBV27 to TRBJ2-5, with 11 bases lining up with TRBD1. Germline assignment: CDR1 MNHEY and CDR2 SMNVEV (reference sequence). The J segment lost 0 bases and the V segment lost 3 bases, leaving 3 bases of the junction unmatched. The CDR3 sequence is 16 residues long.

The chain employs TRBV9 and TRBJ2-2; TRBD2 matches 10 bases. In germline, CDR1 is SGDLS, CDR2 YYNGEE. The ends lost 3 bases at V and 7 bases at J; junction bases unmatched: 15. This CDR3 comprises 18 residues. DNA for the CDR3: TGTGCCAGCAGCGCAGACTACCAGCGGGAGGGCCTTAGCGGGGAGCTGTTTTTT. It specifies CASSADYQREGLSGELFF.

The DNA of the CDR3 is TGTGCCAGTAGTAAGAGACAAGAGACCCAGTACTTC. This sequence encodes CASSKRQETQYF. This rearrangement joins TRBV19 to TRBJ2-5, with D uncertain. Trimming stripped 4 bases from V and 2 bases from J, with 5 bases between. Germline lookup yields CDR1 LNHDA and CDR2 SQIVND (reference sequence). CDR3 size: 12 residues.

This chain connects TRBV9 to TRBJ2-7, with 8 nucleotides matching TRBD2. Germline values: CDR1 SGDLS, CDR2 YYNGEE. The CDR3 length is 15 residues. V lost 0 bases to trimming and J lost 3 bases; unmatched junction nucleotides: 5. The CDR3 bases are TGTGCCAGCAGCGTAGGTAGCGGGGCGGTCTACGAGCAGTACTTC. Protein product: CASSVGSGAVYEQYF.